This T cell receptor (beta chain) was obtained from a study of T cell changes during pregnancy in multiple sclerosis. Only in-frame clones appear in the TCRdb table, and some are missing; sequencing was by immunoSEQ multiplex PCR. The sample yields 78,000 or so clones, over 80% seen once. CDR3 length equals 12 residues. CDR1 and CDR2 from the germline V gene are MDHEN and SYDVKM. The V end was cut by 5 bases, the J end by 5 bases, with 8 bases between. A note on this clone: The sample contains more than one DNA sequence encoding this CDR3.

J is TRBJ2-3 and V is TRBV28; D is unresolved. This receptor was taken from a female donor with multiple sclerosis, enrolled in a pregnancy study. Sequencing was performed on CD4+ T cells from peripheral blood mononuclear cells, taken before pregnancy. The CDR3 region has the DNA TGTGCCAGCAGTCTATCGCGAGATACGCAGTATTTT. It encodes CASSLSRDTQYF.